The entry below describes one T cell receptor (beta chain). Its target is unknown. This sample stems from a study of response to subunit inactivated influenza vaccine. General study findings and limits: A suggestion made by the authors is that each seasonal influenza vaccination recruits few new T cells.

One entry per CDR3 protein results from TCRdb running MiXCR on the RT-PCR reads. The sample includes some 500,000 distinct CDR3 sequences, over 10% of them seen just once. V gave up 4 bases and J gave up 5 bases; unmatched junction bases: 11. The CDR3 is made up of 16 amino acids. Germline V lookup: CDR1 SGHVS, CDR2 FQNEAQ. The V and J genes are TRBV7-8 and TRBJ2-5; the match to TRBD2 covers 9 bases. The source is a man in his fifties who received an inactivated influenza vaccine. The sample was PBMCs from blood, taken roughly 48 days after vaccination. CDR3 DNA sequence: TGTGCCAGCAGCTCTGGGACTAGCAAAAGCTGGGAGACCCAGTACTTC. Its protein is CASSSGTSKSWETQYF.